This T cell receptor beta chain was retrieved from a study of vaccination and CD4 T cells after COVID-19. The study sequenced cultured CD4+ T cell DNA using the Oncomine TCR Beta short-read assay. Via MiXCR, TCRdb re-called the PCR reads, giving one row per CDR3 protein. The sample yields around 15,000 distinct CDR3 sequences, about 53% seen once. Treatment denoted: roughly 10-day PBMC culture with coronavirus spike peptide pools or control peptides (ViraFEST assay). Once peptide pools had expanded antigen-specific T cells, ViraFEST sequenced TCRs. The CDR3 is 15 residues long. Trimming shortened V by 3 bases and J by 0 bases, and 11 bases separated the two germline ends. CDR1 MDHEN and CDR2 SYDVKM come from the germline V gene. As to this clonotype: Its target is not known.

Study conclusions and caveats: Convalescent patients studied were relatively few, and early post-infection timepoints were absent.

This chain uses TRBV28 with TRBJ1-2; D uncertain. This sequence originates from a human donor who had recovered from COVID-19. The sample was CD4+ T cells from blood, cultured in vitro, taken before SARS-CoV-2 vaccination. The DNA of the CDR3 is TGTGCCAGCAGTTTGGGCAGGAGGGCTAACTATGGCTACACCTTC. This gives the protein CASSLGRRANYGYTF.